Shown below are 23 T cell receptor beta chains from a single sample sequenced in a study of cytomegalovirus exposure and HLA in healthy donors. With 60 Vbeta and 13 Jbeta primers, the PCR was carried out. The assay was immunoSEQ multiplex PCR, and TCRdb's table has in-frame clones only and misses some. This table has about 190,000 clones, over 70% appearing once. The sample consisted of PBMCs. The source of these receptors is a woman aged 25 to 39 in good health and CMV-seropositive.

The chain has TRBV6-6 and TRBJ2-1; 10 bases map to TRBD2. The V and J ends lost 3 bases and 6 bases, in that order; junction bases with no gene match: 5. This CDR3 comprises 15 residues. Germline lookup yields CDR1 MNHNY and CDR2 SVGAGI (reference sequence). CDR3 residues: CASSYGTSARNEQFF. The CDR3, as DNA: TGTGCCAGCAGTTATGGGACTAGCGCCCGCAATGAGCAGTTCTTC.

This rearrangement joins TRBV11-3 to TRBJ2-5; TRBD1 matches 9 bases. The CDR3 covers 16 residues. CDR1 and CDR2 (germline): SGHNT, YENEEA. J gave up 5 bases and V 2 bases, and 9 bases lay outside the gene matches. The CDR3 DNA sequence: TGTGCCAGCAGCTTAAGTGACGGGACAGGGAGGGAGACCCAGTACTTC. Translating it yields CASSLSDGTGRETQYF.

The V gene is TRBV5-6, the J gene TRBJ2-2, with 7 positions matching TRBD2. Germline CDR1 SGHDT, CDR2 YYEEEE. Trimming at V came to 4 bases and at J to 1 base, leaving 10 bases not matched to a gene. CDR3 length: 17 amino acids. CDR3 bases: TGTGCCAGCAGCCTGGGGGGGGGAGGAAAGAACACCGGGGAGCTGTTTTTT. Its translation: CASSLGGGGKNTGELFF.

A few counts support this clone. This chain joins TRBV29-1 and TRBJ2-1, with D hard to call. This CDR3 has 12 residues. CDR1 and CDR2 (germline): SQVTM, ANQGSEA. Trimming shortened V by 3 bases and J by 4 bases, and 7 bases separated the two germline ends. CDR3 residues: CSVEFRYNEQFF. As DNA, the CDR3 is TGCAGCGTTGAGTTTCGGTACAATGAGCAGTTCTTC.

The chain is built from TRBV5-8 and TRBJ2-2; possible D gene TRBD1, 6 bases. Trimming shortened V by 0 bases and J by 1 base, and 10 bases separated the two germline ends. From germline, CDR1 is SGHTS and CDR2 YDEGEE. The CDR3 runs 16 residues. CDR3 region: CASSLGTGLNTGELFF. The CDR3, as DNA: TGTGCCAGCAGCTTGGGCACAGGGCTGAACACCGGGGAGCTGTTTTTT.

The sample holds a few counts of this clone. The CDR3 DNA follows: TGTGCCAGCAGCTTGTCTCCAGGTGAAAAACTGTTTTTT. Residues: CASSLSPGEKLFF. The chain has TRBV5-4 and TRBJ1-4, with D hard to call. Trimming removed 1 base at V and 7 bases at J, with 8 bases between. In germline, CDR1 is SGHNT, CDR2 YYREEE (reference sequence). The CDR3 spans 13 residues.

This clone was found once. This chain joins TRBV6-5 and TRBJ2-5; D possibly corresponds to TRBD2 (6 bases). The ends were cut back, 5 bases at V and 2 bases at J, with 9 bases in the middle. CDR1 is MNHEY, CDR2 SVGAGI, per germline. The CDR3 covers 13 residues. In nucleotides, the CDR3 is TGTGCCAGCAGTCGGGGGAGACAAGAGACCCAGTACTTC. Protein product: CASSRGRQETQYF.

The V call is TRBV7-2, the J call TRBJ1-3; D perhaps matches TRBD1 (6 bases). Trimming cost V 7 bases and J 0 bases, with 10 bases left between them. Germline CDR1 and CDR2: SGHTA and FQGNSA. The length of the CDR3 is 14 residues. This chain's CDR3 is CASNPTGSGNTIYF. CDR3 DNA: TGTGCCAGCAACCCGACAGGCTCTGGAAACACCATATATTTT. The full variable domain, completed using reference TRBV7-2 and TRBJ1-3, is GAGVSQSPSNKVTEKGKDVELRCDPISGHTALYWYRQSLGQGLEFLIYFQGNSAPDKSGLPSDRFSAERTGGSVSTLTIQRTQQEDSAVYLCASNPTGSGNTIYFGEGSWLTVV.

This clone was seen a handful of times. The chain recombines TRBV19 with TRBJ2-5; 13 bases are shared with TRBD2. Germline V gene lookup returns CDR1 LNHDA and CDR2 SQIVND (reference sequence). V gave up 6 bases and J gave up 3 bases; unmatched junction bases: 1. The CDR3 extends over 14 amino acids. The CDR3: CASSGLAGEETQYF. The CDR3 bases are TGTGCCAGTAGCGGACTAGCGGGGGAAGAGACCCAGTACTTC.

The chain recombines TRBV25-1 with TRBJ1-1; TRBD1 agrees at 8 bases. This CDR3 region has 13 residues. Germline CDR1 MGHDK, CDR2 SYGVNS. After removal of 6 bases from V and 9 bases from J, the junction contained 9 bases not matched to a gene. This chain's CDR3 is CASRGLDRDKAFF. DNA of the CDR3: TGTGCCAGCAGGGGATTGGACAGGGATAAAGCTTTCTTT.

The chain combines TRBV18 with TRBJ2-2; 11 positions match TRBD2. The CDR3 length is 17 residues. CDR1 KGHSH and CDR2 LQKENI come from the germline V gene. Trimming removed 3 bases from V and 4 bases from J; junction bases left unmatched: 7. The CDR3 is CASSPGLAGPLTGELFF. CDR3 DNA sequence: TGTGCCAGCTCACCCGGACTAGCGGGCCCCCTCACCGGGGAGCTGTTTTTT. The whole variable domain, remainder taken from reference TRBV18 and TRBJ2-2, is NAGVMQNPRHLVRRRGQEARLRCSPMKGHSHVYWYRQLPEEGLKFMVYLQKENIIDESGMPKERFSAEFPKEGPSILRIQQVVRGDSAAYFCASSPGLAGPLTGELFFGEGSRLTVL.

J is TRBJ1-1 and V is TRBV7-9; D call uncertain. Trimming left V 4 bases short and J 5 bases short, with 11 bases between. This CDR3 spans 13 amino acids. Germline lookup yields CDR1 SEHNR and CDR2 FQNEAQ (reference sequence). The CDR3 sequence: CASSSSTGTEAFF. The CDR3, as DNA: TGTGCCAGCAGCTCCAGTACGGGTACTGAAGCTTTCTTT.

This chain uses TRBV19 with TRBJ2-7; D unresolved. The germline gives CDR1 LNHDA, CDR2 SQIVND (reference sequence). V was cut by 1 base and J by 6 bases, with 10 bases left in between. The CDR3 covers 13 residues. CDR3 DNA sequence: TGTGCCAGTAGTATAGTGTCCGCGGCCGAGCAGTACTTC. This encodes CASSIVSAAEQYF. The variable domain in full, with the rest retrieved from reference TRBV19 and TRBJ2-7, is DGGITQSPKYLFRKEGQNVTLSCEQNLNHDAMYWYRQDPGQGLRLIYYSQIVNDFQKGDIAEGYSVSREKKESFPLTVTSAQKNPTAFYLCASSIVSAAEQYFGPGTRLTVT.

Written as DNA, the CDR3 is TGTGCCAGCAAGAAAGGGGAGGGACTAGATGGTGAGCAGTTCTTC. Its translation is CASKKGEGLDGEQFF. The chain carries TRBV2 and TRBJ2-1, with 8 positions matching TRBD2. Losses at the gene ends were 7 bases for V and 9 bases for J; bases not matched to a gene: 14. Germline V gene sequence: CDR1 SNHLY, CDR2 FYNNEI. The CDR3 totals 15 residues.

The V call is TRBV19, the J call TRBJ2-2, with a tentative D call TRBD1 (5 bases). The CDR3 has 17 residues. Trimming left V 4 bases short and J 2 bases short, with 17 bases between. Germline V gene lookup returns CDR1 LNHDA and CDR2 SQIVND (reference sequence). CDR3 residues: CASSTRRAGRNTGELFF. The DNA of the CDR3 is TGTGCCAGTAGTACCCGTAGGGCAGGGCGAAACACCGGGGAGCTGTTTTTT. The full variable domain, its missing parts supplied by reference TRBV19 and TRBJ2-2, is DGGITQSPKYLFRKEGQNVTLSCEQNLNHDAMYWYRQDPGQGLRLIYYSQIVNDFQKGDIAEGYSVSREKKESFPLTVTSAQKNPTAFYLCASSTRRAGRNTGELFFGEGSRLTVL.

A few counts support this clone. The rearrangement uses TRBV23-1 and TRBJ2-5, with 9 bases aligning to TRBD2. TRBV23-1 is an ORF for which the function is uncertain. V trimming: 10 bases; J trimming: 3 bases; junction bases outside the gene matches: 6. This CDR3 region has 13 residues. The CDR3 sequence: CAISRGGEETQYF. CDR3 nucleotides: TGCGCCATCTCGCGCGGGGGGGAAGAGACCCAGTACTTC.

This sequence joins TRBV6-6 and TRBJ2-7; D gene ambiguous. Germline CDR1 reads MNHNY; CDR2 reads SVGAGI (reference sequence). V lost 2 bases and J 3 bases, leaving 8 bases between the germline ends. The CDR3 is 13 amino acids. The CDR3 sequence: CASSYGQFYEQYF. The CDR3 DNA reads TGTGCCAGCAGTTACGGGCAGTTCTACGAGCAGTACTTC.

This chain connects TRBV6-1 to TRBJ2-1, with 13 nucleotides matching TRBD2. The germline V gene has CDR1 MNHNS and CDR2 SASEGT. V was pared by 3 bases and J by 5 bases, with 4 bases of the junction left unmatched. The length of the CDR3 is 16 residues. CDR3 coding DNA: TGTGCCAGCAGTGACCAGACTAGCGGGAGGAACAATGAGCAGTTCTTC. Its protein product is CASSDQTSGRNNEQFF.

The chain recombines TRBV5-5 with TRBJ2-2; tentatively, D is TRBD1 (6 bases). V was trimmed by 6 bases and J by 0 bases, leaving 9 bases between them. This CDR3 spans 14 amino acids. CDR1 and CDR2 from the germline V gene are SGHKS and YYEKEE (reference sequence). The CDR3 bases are TGTGCCAGCACTGGGACAACGAACACCGGGGAGCTGTTTTTT. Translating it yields CASTGTTNTGELFF. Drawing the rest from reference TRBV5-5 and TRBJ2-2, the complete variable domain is DAGVTQSPTHLIKTRGQQVTLRCSPISGHKSVSWYQQVLGQGPQFIFQYYEKEERGRGNFPDRFSARQFPNYSSELNVNALLLGDSALYLCASTGTTNTGELFFGEGSRLTVL.

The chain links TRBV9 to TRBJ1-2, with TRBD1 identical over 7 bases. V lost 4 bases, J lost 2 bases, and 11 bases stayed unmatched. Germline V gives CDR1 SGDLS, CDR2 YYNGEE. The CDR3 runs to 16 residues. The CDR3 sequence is CASSPGTAQGNYGYTF. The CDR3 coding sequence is TGTGCCAGCAGCCCAGGGACAGCCCAGGGCAACTATGGCTACACCTTC.

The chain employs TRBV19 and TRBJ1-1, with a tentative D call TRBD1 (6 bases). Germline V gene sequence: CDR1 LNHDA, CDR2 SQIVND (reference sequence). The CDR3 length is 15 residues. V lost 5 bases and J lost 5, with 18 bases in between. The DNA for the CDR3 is TGTGCCAGTAGTCCCGGGACACCCCTGGGGACTGAAGCTTTCTTT. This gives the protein CASSPGTPLGTEAFF.

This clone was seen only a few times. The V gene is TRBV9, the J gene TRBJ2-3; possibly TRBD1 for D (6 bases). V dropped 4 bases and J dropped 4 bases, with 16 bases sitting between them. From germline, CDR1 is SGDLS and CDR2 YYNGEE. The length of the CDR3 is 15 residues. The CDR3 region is CASSLQGSPADTQYF. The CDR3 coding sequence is TGTGCCAGCAGCCTTCAGGGGAGTCCCGCAGATACGCAGTATTTT.

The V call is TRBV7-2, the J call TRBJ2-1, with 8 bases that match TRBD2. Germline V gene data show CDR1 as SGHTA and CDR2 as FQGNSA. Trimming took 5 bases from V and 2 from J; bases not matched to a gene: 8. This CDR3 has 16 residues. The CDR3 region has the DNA TGTGCCAGCAGCGTAACCGGGACTAGACCCTACAATGAGCAGTTCTTC. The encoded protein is CASSVTGTRPYNEQFF.